This TCR beta chain was sequenced in a study of CD8 T cells in ankylosing spondylitis. This clonotype was observed many times. TCRdb called the 5' RACE reads again in MiXCR, with one record for every CDR3 protein. The table has 180,000 or so distinct CDR3 sequences, approximately 10% seen once. The germline V and J ends were trimmed by 8 bases and 7 bases, with 14 bases remaining between them. The CDR3 runs to 11 residues. CDR1 SQVTM and CDR2 ANQGSEA come from the germline V gene. The rearrangement joins TRBV29-1 to TRBJ2-5; no firm D call. The clonotype originates from a male donor with ankylosing spondylitis or in good health (not recorded which). Specimen: blood, either unsorted or a sorted T cell fraction (not recorded which). CDR3 residues: CSFASAATQYF. For the CDR3, the DNA is TGCAGCTTCGCGAGTGCTGCGACCCAGTACTTC.